This TCR beta chain is from a study of cytomegalovirus exposure and HLA in healthy donors. Whole-study results and caveats: In vitro testing confirmed a few CMV-associated chains as specific for CMV antigens. Cytomegalovirus association was assigned to approximately 160 TCR beta chains.

TCRdb's table, derived via immunoSEQ multiplex PCR, lists solely in-frame clones and lacks some. Among 200,000 to 300,000 clones, 90% were seen once, and the ten largest hold approximately 3.1%. Germline CDR1 reads SNHLY; CDR2 reads FYNNEI. The CDR3 has 14 amino acids. V was shortened by 4 bases and J by 1 base, with 10 bases between the two germline ends. As for this clone: Its antigen is unknown.

What was sequenced was PBMCs. The source is a woman in her 30s in good health and CMV-seronegative. The chain uses TRBV2 and TRBJ2-5, with D uncertain. The CDR3 sequence: CASSARALQETQYF. The CDR3 coding sequence is TGTGCCAGCAGTGCCCGGGCCCTCCAAGAGACCCAGTACTTC.